This T cell receptor (beta chain) was found in a study of blood T cell repertoires in COVID-19. The wider study: Sites across the United States, Italy and Spain contributed samples from acute and convalescent COVID-19. The cDNA or gDNA used as material had been derived from T cells, B-cell-depleted T cells, or PBMCs.

Methods used by the authors: It was from reference gene primer amplification that nucleated cell counts were estimated. Clones were sequenced by immunoSEQ multiplex PCR, and TCRdb holds only the in-frame ones, with some missing. The DNA was the basis for D and trimming; V, J and clone size are from that table. The sample lists fewer than 250,000 clones, almost 85% occurring once. The V gene lost 0 bases and the J gene lost 1 base, with 13 bases spanning the gap. Germline values: CDR1 SGHRS, CDR2 YFSETQ. The CDR3 consists of 16 residues. The sequenced sample consisted of peripheral blood. The gene calls are TRBV5-1 and TRBJ1-2; TRBD1 is a possible D gene (6 bases). The source is a woman aged 50 to 60 with active or convalescent COVID-19. The CDR3 loop reads CASSLGGGGVNYGYTF. The CDR3 coding sequence is TGCGCCAGCAGCTTGGGAGGTGGGGGCGTTAACTATGGCTACACCTTC. The whole variable domain, remainder taken from reference TRBV5-1 and TRBJ1-2, is KAGVTQTPRYLIKTRGQQVTLSCSPISGHRSVSWYQQTPGQGLQFLFEYFSETQRNKGNFPGRFSGRQFSNSRSEMNVSTLELGDSALYLCASSLGGGGVNYGYTFGSGTRLTVV.